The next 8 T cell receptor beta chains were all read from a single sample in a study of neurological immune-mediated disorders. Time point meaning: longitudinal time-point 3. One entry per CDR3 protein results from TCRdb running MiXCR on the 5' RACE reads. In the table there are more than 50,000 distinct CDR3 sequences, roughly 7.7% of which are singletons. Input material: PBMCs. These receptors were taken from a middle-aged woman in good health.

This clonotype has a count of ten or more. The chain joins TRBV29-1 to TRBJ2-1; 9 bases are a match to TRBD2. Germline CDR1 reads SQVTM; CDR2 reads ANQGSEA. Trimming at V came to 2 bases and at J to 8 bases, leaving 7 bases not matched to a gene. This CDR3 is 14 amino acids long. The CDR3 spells CSVENGAGGDEQFF. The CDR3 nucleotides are TGCAGCGTTGAAAATGGAGCGGGAGGCGATGAGCAGTTCTTC.

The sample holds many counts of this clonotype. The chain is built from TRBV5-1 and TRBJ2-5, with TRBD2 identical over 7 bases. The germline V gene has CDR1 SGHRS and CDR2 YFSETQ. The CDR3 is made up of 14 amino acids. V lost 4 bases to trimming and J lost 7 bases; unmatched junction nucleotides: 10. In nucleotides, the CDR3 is TGCGCCAGCAGCGACACTAGCGCCACGGGGACCCAGTACTTC. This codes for CASSDTSATGTQYF.

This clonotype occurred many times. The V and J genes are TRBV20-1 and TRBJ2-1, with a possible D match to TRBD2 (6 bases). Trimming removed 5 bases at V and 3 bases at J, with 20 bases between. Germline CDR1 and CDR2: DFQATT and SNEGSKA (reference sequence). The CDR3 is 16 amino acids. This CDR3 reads CSARPPAADYYNEQFF. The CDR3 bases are TGCAGTGCTCGTCCTCCCGCCGCGGACTACTACAATGAGCAGTTCTTC.

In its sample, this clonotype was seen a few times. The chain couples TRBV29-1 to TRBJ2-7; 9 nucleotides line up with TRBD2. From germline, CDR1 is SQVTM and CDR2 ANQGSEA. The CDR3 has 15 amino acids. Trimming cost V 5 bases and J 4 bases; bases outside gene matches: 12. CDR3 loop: CSVTAAGGLGYEQYF. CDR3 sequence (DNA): TGCAGCGTTACCGCAGCGGGAGGATTGGGGTACGAGCAGTACTTC.

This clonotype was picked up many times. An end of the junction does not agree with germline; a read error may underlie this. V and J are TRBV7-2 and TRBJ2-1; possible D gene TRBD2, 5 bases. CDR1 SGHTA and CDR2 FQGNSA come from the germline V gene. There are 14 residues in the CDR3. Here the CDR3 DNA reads TGTGCCAGCAGCTTAGCGAGGGCGACTCCGGGCTGGGTCTTC. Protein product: CASSLARATPGWVF.

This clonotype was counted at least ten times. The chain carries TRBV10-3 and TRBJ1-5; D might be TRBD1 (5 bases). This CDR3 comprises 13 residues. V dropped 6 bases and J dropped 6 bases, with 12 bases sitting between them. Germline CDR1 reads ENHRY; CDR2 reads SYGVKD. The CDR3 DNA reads TGTGCCATCAGGGATTCAGGGTTTCAGCCCCAGCATTTT. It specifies CAIRDSGFQPQHF.

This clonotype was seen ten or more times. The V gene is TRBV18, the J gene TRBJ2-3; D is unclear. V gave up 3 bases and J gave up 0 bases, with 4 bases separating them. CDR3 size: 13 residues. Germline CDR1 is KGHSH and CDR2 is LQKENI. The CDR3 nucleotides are TGTGCCAGCTCACCGCCTAGCACAGATACGCAGTATTTT. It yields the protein CASSPPSTDTQYF.

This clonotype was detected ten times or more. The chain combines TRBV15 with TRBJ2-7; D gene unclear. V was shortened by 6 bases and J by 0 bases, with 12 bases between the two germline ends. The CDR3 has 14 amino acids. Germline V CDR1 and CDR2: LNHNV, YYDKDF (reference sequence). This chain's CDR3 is CATRSPANSYEQYF. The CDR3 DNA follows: TGTGCCACCAGATCTCCAGCAAACTCCTACGAGCAGTACTTC.